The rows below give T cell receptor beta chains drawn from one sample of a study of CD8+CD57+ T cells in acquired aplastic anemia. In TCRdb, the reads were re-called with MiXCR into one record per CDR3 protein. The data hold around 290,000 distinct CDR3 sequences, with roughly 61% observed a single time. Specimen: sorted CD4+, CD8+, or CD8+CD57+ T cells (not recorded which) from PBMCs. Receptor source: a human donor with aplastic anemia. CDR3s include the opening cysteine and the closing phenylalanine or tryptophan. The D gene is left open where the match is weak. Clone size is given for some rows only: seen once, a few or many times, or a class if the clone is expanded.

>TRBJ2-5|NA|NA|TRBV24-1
CATSDLAQGETQYF
TGTGCCACCAGTGATTTGGCTCAGGGAGAGACCCAGTACTTC
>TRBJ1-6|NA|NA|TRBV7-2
CASSLESSYNSPLHF
TGTGCCAGCAGCTTAGAGAGCTCCTATAATTCACCCCTCCACTTT
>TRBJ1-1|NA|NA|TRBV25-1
CASSEYWDTEAFF
TGTGCCAGCAGTGAATATTGGGACACTGAAGCTTTCTTT
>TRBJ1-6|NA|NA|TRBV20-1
CSASLAGLGNSPLHF
TGCAGTGCTAGTTTAGCTGGGTTGGGGAACTCACCCCTCCACTTT
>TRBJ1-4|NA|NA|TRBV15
CATRNEEKLFF
TGTGCCACCAGAAATGAGGAAAAACTGTTTTTT
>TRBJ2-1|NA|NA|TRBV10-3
CAISESSFYNEQFF
TGTGCCATCAGTGAGTCGAGCTTTTACAATGAGCAGTTCTTC
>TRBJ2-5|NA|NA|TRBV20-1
CSAHRETQYF
TGCAGTGCCCACCGTGAGACCCAGTACTTC
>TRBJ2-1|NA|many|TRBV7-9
CASATHNEQFF
TGTGCCAGCGCCACACACAATGAGCAGTTCTTC
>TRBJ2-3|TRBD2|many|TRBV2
CASSEEAFVTSGFTDTQYF
TGTGCCAGCAGTGAAGAAGCCTTTGTGACTAGCGGGTTCACAGATACGCAGTATTTT
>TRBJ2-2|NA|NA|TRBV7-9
CASSQLLTGELFF
TGTGCCAGCAGCCAACTACTGACAGGGGAGCTGTTTTTT
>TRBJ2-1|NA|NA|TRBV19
CTSSSRSGYEQFF
TGTACCAGTAGTAGCCGTTCGGGGTATGAGCAGTTCTTC
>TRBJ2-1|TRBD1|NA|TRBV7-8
CASSRQGVRYNEQFF
TGTGCCAGCAGCCGACAGGGGGTAAGGTACAATGAGCAGTTCTTC
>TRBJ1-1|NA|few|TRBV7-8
CASSPELNTEAFF
TGTGCCAGCAGCCCTGAGCTGAACACTGAAGCTTTCTTT
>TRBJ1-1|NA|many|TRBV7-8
CASSLSGTGGTVNTEAFF
TGTGCCAGCAGCTTATCGGGAACAGGCGGGACTGTGAACACTGAAGCTTTCTTT
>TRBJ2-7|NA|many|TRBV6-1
CASSERGGRDEQYF
TGTGCCAGCAGTGAAAGGGGGGGACGTGACGAGCAGTACTTC
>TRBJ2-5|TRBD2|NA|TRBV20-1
CSARRSGVETQYF
TGCAGTGCTAGACGTAGCGGGGTGGAGACCCAGTACTTC
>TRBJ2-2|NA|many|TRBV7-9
CASSLGTGELFF
TGTGCCAGCAGCTTAGGGACCGGGGAGCTGTTTTTT
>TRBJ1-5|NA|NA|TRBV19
CASTQGGRETQHF
TGTGCCAGTACGCAGGGAGGTAGGGAGACCCAGCATTTT
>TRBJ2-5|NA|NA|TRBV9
CASSVKGDETQYF
TGTGCCAGCAGCGTAAAAGGGGACGAGACCCAGTACTTC
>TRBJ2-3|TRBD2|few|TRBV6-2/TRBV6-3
CASSLGTSGSTDTQYF
TGTGCCAGCAGTCTCGGGACTAGCGGCAGCACAGATACGCAGTATTTT
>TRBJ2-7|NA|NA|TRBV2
CASTRGGPQYF
TGTGCCAGCACCCGAGGAGGACCTCAGTACTTC
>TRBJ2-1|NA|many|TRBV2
CASGQGPDYNEQFF
TGTGCCAGCGGCCAAGGGCCGGACTACAATGAGCAGTTCTTC
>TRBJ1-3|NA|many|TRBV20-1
CSARPTAGASGNTIYF
TGCAGTGCTAGACCCACCGCGGGGGCCTCGGGAAACACCATATATTTT
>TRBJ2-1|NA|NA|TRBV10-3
CAISGDVRLNEQFF
TGTGCCATCAGTGGAGACGTGCGGCTCAATGAGCAGTTCTTC
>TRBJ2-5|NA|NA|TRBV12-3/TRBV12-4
CASSLAGSGQETQYF
TGTGCCAGCAGTTTAGCGGGTAGCGGACAAGAGACCCAGTACTTC
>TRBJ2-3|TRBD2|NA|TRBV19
CASSPGRITDTQYF
TGTGCCAGTAGCCCCGGGAGGATCACAGATACGCAGTATTTT
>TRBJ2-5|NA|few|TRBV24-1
CATSEAAVSPYQETQYF
TGTGCCACCAGTGAGGCCGCCGTTAGCCCGTACCAAGAGACCCAGTACTTC
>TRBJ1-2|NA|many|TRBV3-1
CASSQDKGAGTGYTF
TGTGCCAGCAGCCAAGATAAGGGAGCAGGGACCGGCTACACCTTC
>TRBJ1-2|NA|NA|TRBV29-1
CSVMGSNYGYTF
TGCAGCGTCATGGGTTCTAACTATGGCTACACCTTC
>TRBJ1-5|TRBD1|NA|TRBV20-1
CSASSGQASSYEHF
TGCAGTGCTAGCTCGGGACAGGCTAGCTCCTACGAGCATTTT
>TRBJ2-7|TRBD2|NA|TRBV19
CASSTGLAVNYEQYF
TGTGCCAGTAGTACGGGACTAGCGGTGAACTACGAGCAGTACTTC
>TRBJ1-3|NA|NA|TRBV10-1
CASSGSAGNLLKGGFFNF
TGCGCCAGCAGTGGGTCGGCAGGTAACCTATTGAAAGGGGGTTTCTTCAATTTT
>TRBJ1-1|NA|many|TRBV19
CASNVAIGTPEAFF
TGTGCCAGTAATGTGGCCATCGGAACTCCTGAAGCTTTCTTT
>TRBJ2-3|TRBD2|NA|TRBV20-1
CSANPGGGTDTQYF
TGCAGTGCCAACCCGGGGGGGGGCACAGATACGCAGTATTTT
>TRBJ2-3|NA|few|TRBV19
CASSHRAVDTQYF
TGTGCCAGTAGTCACAGGGCGGTAGATACGCAGTATTTT
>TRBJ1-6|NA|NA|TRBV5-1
CASSLTNESPLHF
TGCGCCAGCAGCTTGACGAATGAATCACCCCTCCACTTT
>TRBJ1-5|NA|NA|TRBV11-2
CASSLSGVNQPQHF
TGTGCCAGCAGCTTATCTGGAGTCAATCAGCCCCAGCATTTT
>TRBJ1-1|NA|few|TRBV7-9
CASSLVGGFGNTEAFF
TGTGCCAGCAGCTTAGTCGGGGGGTTCGGGAACACTGAAGCTTTCTTT
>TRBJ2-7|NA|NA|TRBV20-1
CSAIMGGEQYF
TGCAGTGCTATTATGGGGGGCGAGCAGTACTTC
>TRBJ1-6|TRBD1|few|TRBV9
CASSVGPGGNSPLHF
TGTGCCAGCAGCGTAGGGCCAGGGGGCAATTCACCCCTCCACTTT
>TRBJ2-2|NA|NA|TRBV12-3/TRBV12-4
CASSASGATGELFF
TGTGCCAGCAGCGCCTCAGGGGCCACCGGGGAGCTGTTTTTT
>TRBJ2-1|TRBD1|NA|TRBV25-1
CASSDPTGTSEQFF
TGTGCCAGCAGTGACCCGACAGGGACGAGTGAGCAGTTCTTC
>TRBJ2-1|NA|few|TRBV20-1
CSARALGDNEQFF
TGCAGTGCTAGAGCCCTCGGAGACAATGAGCAGTTCTTC
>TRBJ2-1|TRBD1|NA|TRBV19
CASSFTGAPYNEQFF
TGTGCCAGTAGTTTCACAGGGGCCCCATACAATGAGCAGTTCTTC
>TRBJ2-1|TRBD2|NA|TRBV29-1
CSVGVIRTSGYNEQFF
TGCAGCGTTGGGGTAATTAGGACTAGCGGCTACAATGAGCAGTTCTTC
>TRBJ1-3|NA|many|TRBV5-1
CASSRDSSGNTIYF
TGCGCCAGCAGCAGAGACAGCTCTGGAAACACCATATATTTT
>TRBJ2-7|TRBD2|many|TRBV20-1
CSARGTSGGTYEQYF
TGCAGTGCTAGAGGTACTAGCGGGGGGACCTACGAGCAGTACTTC
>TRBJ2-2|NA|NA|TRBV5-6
CASSIRWDTGELFF
TGTGCCAGCAGCATCCGTTGGGACACCGGGGAGCTGTTTTTT
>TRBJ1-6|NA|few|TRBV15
CATSRVEVYVRGSPLHF
TGTGCCACCAGCAGAGTTGAGGTTTACGTCCGTGGGTCACCCCTCCACTTT
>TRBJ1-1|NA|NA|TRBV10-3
CAISESFGNTEAFF
TGTGCCATCAGTGAGTCATTCGGGAACACTGAAGCTTTCTTT
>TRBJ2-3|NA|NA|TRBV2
CASSDDHTDTQYF
TGTGCCAGCAGTGATGACCACACAGATACGCAGTATTTT
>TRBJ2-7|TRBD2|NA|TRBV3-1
CASSQPGLAGGPTPSVLHF
TGTGCCAGCAGCCAACCGGGACTAGCGGGGGGGCCTACGCCCTCTGTTTTGCACTTC
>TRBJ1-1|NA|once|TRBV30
CAWKKDTEAFF
TGTGCCTGGAAAAAAGACACTGAAGCTTTCTTT
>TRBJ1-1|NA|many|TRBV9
CASSVAQDSLNTEAFF
TGTGCCAGCAGCGTAGCTCAGGACAGCTTGAACACTGAAGCTTTCTTT
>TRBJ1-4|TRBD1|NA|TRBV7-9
CASSRMTGTGHEKLFF
TGTGCCAGCAGCCGCATGACCGGGACAGGGCATGAAAAACTGTTTTTT